This T cell receptor beta chain is from a study of T cell responses to AZD1222 COVID-19 vaccine. Turning to the study itself: Analysis merged second doses at about 4 or about 12 weeks.

Assay: immunoSEQ multiplex PCR; the TCRdb copy retains only in-frame clones and omits some. Here the sample spans more than 95,000 clones, approximately 88% being singletons. CDR1 is SGHRS and CDR2 is YFSETQ in the germline V gene. This CDR3 contains 14 residues. Between the trimmed V and J ends, which lost 0 bases and 3 bases, there was a span of 9 bases. The genes are TRBV5-1 and TRBJ2-5; no clear D. The input for sequencing was peripheral blood, taken on day 0 of AZD1222 vaccination. This TCR was sampled from an adult in good health. DNA of the CDR3: TGCGCCAGCAGCTTGGGGGGTATTGAAGAGACCCAGTACTTC. Translated: CASSLGGIEETQYF.